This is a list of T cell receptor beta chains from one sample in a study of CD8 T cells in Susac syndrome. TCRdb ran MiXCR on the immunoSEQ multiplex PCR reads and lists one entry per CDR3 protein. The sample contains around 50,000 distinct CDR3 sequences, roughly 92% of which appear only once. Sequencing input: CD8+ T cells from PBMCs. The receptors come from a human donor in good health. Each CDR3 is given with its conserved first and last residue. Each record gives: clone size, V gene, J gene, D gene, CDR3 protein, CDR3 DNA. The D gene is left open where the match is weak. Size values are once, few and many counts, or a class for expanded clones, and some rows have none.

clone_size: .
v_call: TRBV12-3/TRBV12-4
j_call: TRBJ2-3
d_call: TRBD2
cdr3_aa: CASSFPSTSGISTDTQYF
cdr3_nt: TGTGCCAGCAGTTTCCCCTCAACTAGCGGAATTAGCACAGATACGCAGTATTTT

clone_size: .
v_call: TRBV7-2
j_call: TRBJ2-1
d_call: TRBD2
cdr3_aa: CASSLGSGTSIYNEQFF
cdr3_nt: TGTGCCAGCAGCTTAGGATCCGGGACTAGCATCTACAATGAGCAGTTCTTC

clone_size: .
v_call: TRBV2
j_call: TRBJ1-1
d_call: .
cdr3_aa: CASTPPVGVATEAFF
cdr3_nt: TGTGCCAGCACCCCCCCAGTGGGGGTTGCCACTGAAGCTTTCTTT

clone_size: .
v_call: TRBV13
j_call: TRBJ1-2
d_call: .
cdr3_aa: CASSTRGGGYGYTF
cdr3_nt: TGTGCCAGCAGCACCCGAGGGGGGGGCTATGGCTACACCTTC

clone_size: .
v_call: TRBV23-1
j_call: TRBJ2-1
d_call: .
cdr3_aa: CASSPSRADEQFF
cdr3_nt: TGCGCCAGCAGCCCTTCCAGGGCCGATGAGCAGTTCTTC

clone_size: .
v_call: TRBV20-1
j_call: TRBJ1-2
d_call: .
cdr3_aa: CSARSIGSGVDGYTF
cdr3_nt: TGCAGTGCTAGAAGTATAGGGTCGGGGGTGGATGGCTACACCTTC

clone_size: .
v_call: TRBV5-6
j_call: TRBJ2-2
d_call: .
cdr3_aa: CASSPGGSGSISGELFF
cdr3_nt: TGTGCCAGCAGCCCGGGTGGTAGCGGTTCTATTTCCGGGGAGCTGTTTTTT

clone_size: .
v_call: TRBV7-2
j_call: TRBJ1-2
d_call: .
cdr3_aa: CASSPPWATNYGYTF
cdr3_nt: TGTGCCAGCAGCCCCCCCTGGGCGACTAACTATGGCTACACCTTC

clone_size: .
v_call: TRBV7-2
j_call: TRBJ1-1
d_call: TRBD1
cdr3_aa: CASSPPFGQGNTEAFF
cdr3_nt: TGTGCCAGCAGCCCCCCGTTCGGACAGGGGAACACTGAAGCTTTCTTT

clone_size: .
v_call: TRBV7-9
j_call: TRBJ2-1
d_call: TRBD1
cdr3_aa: CASSRGPTGPYNEQFF
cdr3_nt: TGTGCCAGCAGCCGAGGGCCGACAGGGCCCTACAATGAGCAGTTCTTC

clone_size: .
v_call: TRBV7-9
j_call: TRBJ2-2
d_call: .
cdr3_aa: CASDWATGELFF
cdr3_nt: TGTGCCAGCGATTGGGCGACCGGGGAGCTGTTTTTT

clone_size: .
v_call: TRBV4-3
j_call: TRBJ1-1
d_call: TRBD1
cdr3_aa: CASSQVRDRVDEAFF
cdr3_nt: TGCGCCAGCAGCCAAGTCCGGGACAGGGTTGATGAAGCTTTCTTT

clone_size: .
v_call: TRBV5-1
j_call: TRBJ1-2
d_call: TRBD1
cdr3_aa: CASSATGGAYYGYTF
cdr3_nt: TGCGCCAGCAGCGCGACAGGGGGCGCTTACTATGGCTACACCTTC

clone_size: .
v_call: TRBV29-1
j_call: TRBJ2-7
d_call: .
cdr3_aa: CSVEGVLQGTSYEQYF
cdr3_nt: TGCAGCGTTGAAGGGGTGTTACAGGGAACCTCCTACGAGCAGTACTTC

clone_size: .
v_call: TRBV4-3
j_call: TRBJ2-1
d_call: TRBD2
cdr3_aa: CASSQDRILAGAIMSSYNEQFF
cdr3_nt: TGCGCCAGCAGCCAAGATCGTATATTAGCGGGAGCGATAATGAGCTCCTACAATGAGCAGTTCTTC

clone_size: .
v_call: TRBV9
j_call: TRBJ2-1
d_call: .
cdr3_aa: CASSVEGTTRRNEQFF
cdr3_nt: TGTGCCAGCAGCGTAGAAGGCACGACCCGGCGCAATGAGCAGTTCTTC

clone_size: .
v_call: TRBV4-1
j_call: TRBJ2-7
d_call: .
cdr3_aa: CASSQGPGTGWSTYF
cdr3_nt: TGCGCCAGCAGCCAAGGTCCGGGGACCGGCTGGAGTACGTACTTC

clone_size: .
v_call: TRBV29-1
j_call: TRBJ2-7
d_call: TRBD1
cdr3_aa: CSVVYRDRPYEQYF
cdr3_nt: TGCAGCGTTGTGTACCGGGACAGACCCTACGAGCAGTACTTC

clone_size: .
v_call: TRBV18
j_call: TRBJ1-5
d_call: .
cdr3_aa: CASSNPAGSDQPQHF
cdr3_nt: TGTGCCAGCTCAAACCCGGCAGGGTCTGATCAGCCCCAGCATTTT

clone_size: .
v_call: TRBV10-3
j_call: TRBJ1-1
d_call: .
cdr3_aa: CAISESGPNTEAFF
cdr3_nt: TGTGCCATCAGTGAGTCGGGTCCGAACACTGAAGCTTTCTTT

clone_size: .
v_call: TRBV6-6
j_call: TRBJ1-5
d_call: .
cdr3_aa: CASSISRGGQPQHF
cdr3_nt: TGTGCCAGCAGCATCTCGAGGGGTGGTCAGCCCCAGCATTTT

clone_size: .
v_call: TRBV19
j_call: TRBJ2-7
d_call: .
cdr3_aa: CASRTPVFEQYF
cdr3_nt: TGTGCCAGTAGAACTCCCGTTTTCGAGCAGTACTTC

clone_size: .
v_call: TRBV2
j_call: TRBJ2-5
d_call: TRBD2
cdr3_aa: CASSTSGRQETQYF
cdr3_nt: TGTGCCAGCAGCACTAGCGGGAGGCAAGAGACCCAGTACTTC

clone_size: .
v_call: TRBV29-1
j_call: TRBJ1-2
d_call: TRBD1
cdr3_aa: CSAPPTGLGYGYTF
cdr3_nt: TGCAGCGCCCCCCCGACAGGGCTAGGCTATGGCTACACCTTC

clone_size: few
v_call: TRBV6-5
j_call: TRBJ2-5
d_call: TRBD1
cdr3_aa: CASSYTRTGGETQYF
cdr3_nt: TGTGCCAGCAGTTACACTAGGACAGGGGGAGAGACCCAGTACTTC

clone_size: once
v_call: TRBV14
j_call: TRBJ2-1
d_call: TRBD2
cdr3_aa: CASSLGLAGEGQFF
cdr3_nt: TGTGCCAGCAGCCTGGGACTAGCGGGAGAGGGGCAGTTCTTC

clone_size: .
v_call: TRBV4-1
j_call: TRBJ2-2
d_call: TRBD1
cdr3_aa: CASSQEGDRAAGELFF
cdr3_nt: TGCGCCAGCAGCCAAGAAGGGGACAGGGCGGCCGGGGAGCTGTTTTTT

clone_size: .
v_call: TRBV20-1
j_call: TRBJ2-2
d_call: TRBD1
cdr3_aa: CSARDQGVGELFF
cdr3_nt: TGCAGTGCTAGAGATCAGGGGGTCGGGGAGCTGTTTTTT

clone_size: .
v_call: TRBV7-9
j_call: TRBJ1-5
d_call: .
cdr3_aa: CASSPGQLNQPQHF
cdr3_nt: TGTGCCAGCAGCCCCGGACAGCTAAATCAGCCCCAGCATTTT

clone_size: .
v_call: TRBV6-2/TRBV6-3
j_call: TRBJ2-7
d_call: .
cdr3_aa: CASTDRSPYEQYF
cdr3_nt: TGTGCCAGCACCGACAGGAGCCCCTACGAGCAGTACTTC

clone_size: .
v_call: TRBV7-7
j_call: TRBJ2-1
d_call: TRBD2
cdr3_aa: CASSPAPLAAYNEQFF
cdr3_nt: TGTGCCAGCAGCCCCGCACCCCTAGCGGCTTACAATGAGCAGTTCTTC

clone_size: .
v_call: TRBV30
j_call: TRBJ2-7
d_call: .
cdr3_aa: CAWSFGGSYEQYF
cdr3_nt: TGTGCCTGGAGTTTCGGGGGATCCTACGAGCAGTACTTC

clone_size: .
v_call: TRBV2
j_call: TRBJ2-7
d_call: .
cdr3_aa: CASRIITTAGGQYF
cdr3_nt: TGTGCCAGCAGGATTATTACGACAGCTGGAGGGCAGTACTTC

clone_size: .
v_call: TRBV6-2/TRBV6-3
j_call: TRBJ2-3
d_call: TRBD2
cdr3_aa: CAGSLGLAPDTQYF
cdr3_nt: TGTGCCGGCAGCCTCGGACTAGCGCCAGATACGCAGTATTTT

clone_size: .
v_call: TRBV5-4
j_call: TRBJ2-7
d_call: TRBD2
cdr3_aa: CASSELAGDSYEQYF
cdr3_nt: TGTGCCAGCAGCGAACTAGCGGGGGACTCCTACGAGCAGTACTTC

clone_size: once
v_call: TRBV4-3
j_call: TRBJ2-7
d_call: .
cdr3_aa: CASSQDRGKVYEQYF
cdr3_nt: TGCGCCAGCAGCCAAGATCGAGGGAAGGTATACGAGCAGTACTTC

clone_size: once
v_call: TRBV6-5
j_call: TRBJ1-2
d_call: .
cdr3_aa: CASSYSSHYGYTF
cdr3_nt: TGTGCCAGCAGTTACTCCTCTCACTATGGCTACACCTTC

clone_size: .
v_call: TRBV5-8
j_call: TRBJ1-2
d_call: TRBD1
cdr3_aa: CASSLGQGISGYTF
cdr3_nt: TGTGCCAGCAGCTTGGGACAGGGGATCTCTGGCTACACCTTC

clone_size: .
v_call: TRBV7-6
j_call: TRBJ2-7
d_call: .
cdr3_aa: CASSIVVGGEIHEQYF
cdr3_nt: TGTGCCAGCAGCATCGTTGTGGGGGGCGAGATCCACGAGCAGTACTTC

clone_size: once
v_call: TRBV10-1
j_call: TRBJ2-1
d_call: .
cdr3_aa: CASSEGSLLSSYNEQFF
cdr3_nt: TGCGCCAGCAGTGAGGGTTCCTTGCTTAGCTCCTACAATGAGCAGTTCTTC

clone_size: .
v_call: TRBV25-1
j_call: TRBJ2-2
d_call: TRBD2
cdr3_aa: CASSDLPGLASTGELFF
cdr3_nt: TGTGCCAGCAGTGATCTACCGGGACTAGCGTCCACCGGGGAGCTGTTTTTT

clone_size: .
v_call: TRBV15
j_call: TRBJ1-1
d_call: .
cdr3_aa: CATASNTEAFF
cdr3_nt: TGTGCCACCGCATCAAACACTGAAGCTTTCTTT

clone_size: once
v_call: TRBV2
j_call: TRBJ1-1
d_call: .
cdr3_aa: CASSGSTGPLAEAFF
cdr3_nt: TGTGCCAGCAGTGGGTCGACAGGACCCCTGGCTGAAGCTTTCTTT

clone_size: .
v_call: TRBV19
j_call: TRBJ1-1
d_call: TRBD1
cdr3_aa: CASSMGTAGNTEAFF
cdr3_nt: TGTGCCAGTAGTATGGGGACAGCGGGGAACACTGAAGCTTTCTTT

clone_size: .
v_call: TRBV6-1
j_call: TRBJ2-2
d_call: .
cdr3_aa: CASSPRRVKNTGELFF
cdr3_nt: TGTGCCAGCAGTCCACGCCGGGTGAAGAACACCGGGGAGCTGTTTTTT

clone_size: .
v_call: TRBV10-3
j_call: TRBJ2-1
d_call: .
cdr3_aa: CAISEGPGEQFF
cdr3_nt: TGTGCCATCAGTGAGGGTCCCGGGGAGCAGTTCTTC

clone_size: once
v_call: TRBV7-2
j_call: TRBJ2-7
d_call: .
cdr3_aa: CASTISGAYEQYF
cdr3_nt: TGTGCCAGCACCATATCCGGGGCCTACGAGCAGTACTTC

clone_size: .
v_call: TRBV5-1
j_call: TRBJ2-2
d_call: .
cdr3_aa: CASSLARPNTGELFF
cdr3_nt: TGCGCCAGCAGCTTGGCCCGGCCGAACACCGGGGAGCTGTTTTTT

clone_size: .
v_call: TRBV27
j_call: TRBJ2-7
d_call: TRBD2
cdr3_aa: CASSPSGGESSYEQYF
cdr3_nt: TGTGCCAGCAGTCCTAGCGGCGGTGAAAGCTCCTACGAGCAGTACTTC

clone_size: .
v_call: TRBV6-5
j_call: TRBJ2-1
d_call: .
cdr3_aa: CASSHWTGCEQFF
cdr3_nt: TGTGCCAGCAGTCACTGGACCGGGTGCGAGCAGTTCTTC

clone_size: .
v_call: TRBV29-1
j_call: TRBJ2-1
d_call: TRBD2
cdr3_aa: CSATGTSGFGVSYNEQFF
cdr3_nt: TGCAGCGCAACCGGGACTAGCGGGTTTGGGGTTTCCTACAATGAGCAGTTCTTC

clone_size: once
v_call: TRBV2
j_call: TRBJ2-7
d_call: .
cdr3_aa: CASSDNRAAYEQYF
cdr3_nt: TGTGCCAGCAGTGATAACAGGGCTGCCTACGAGCAGTACTTC

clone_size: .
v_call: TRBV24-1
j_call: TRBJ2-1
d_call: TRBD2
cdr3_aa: CATSDLASGRGEQFF
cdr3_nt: TGTGCCACCAGTGATTTGGCTAGCGGGAGAGGTGAGCAGTTCTTC

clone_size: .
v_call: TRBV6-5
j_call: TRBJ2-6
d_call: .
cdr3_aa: CASSYSPGPDSGANVLTF
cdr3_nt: TGTGCCAGCAGTTACTCCCCCGGGCCGGACTCTGGGGCCAACGTCCTGACTTTC

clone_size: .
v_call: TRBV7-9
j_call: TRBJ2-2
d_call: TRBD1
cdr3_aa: CASAHRDRGPIGELFF
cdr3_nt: TGTGCCAGCGCTCACCGGGACAGGGGGCCGATCGGGGAGCTGTTTTTT

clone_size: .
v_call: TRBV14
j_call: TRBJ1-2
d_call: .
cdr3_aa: CATSGGLKGGYTF
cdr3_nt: TGTGCCACTTCGGGGGGGCTGAAAGGTGGCTACACCTTC

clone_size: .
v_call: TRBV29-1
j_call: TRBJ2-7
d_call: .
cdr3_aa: CSVVPDTSYEQYF
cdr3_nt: TGCAGCGTTGTCCCGGACACCTCCTATGAGCAGTACTTC

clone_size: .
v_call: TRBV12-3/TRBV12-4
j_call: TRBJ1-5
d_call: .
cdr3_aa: CASSYGPSNQPQHF
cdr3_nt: TGTGCCAGCAGCTACGGGCCCAGCAATCAGCCCCAGCATTTT

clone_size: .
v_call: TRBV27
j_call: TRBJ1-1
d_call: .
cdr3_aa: CASSWQAPGREAFF
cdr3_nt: TGTGCCAGCAGTTGGCAGGCCCCGGGCAGGGAAGCTTTCTTT

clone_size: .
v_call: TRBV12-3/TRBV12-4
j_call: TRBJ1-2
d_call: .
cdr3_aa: CASSLSPEGSWANYGYTF
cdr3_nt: TGTGCCAGCAGTTTAAGCCCGGAAGGGTCTTGGGCTAACTATGGCTACACCTTC